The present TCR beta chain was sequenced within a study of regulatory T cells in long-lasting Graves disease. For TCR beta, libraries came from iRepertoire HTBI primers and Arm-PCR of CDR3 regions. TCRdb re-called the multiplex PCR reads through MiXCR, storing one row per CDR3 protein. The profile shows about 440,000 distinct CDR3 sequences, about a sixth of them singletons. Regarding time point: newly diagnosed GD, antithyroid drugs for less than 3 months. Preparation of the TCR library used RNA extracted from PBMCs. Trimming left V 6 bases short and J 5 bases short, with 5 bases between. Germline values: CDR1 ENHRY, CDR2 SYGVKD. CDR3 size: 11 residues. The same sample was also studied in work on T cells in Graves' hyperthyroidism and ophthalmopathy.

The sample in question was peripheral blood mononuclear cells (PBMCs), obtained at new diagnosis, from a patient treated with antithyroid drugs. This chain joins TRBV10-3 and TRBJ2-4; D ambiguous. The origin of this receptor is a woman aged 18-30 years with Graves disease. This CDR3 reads CAIRAENIQYF. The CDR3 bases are TGTGCCATCAGGGCCGAAAACATTCAGTACTTC.